This TCR beta chain emerged from a study of shared clonotypes between healthy human individuals. Overall study: Used for every donor were three CD4 naive, three CD4 memory, two CD8 naive and one CD8 memory plate.

Study-wide results and limits: Memory subsets generally showed smaller estimated richness than naive subsets did.

This CDR3 comprises 15 residues. Germline V CDR1 and CDR2: MNHEY, SVGAGI. Trimming at V came to 2 bases and at J to 2 bases, leaving 0 bases not matched to a gene. As concerns this clone: Its antigen is unidentified.

Terminally differentiated effector memory CD45RA+ cells were left out of the naive CD8 fraction, which was CD45RO-negative and positively selected for CCR7. Adult donors, all healthy and HIV-negative, had no recent acute infections or vaccinations. Generated by immunoSEQ multiplex PCR, the TCRdb table keeps only in-frame clones and is missing some. The sample lists 800,000 to 950,000 clones; roughly 96% were seen once. The rearrangement uses TRBV6-5 and TRBJ2-5; TRBD2 matches at 12 bases. The receptor comes from a man aged 25 to 40 in good health. Sequencing was performed on naive CD8+ T cells sorted from blood. The CDR3 DNA is TGTGCCAGCAGTTACGGACTAGCGGGACAAGAGACCCAGTACTTC. The encoded protein is CASSYGLAGQETQYF.